This TCR beta chain was identified in a study of T cells after posttransplantation cyclophosphamide. This clone was counted ten times or more. The target antigen is unknown. Trimming pared 4 bases from V and 0 bases from J, leaving 11 bases between. Germline CDR1 is SGHTA and CDR2 is FQGTGA. CDR3 length equals 15 residues. Clones were sequenced by immunoSEQ multiplex PCR, and TCRdb holds only the in-frame ones, with some missing. Recorded here are 30,000 to 40,000 clones, with no singletons, and the ten leading clones hold 2.5%. This related bone marrow graft donor gave peripheral blood on the day of marrow donation. Overall study results and limits: Later post-transplant blood repertoires were often dominated by donor CD8+ memory clones. TRB clonality was highly associated with recipient CMV seropositivity and reactivation.

The V gene is TRBV7-3, the J gene TRBJ2-3, with D possibly matching TRBD1 (6 bases). This clonotype was sampled from a man aged 50-60 years in good health, CMV-negative, and a related stem cell transplant donor. The sequenced material came from PBMCs. CDR3 sequence: CASSSDRTSTDTQYF. CDR3 coding DNA: TGTGCCAGCAGCTCGGACAGAACTAGCACAGATACGCAGTATTTT.